Shown below are 26 T cell receptor beta chains from a single sample sequenced in a study of cytomegalovirus exposure and HLA in healthy donors. The PCR made use of 60 Vbeta and 13 Jbeta primers. Libraries were prepared by immunoSEQ multiplex PCR; TCRdb keeps only in-frame clonotypes and omits some of them. Of around 180,000 clones in the sample, 81% were seen once. Sequenced: PBMCs. The source is a woman aged 18-35 years in good health and CMV-seropositive.

A single count supports this clone. The chain recombines TRBV5-5 with TRBJ2-3, with D possibly being TRBD1 (6 bases). The CDR3 consists of 16 residues. Germline-derived CDR1 and CDR2 are SGHKS and YYEKEE (reference sequence). With 4 bases removed from V and 2 bases from J, the gap between germline ends came to 17 bases. The CDR3, as DNA: TGTGCCAGCAGCGGGGGCTGGTCAGGGCACACAGATACGCAGTATTTT. Protein: CASSGGWSGHTDTQYF. Variable domain in full (rest from reference TRBV5-5 and TRBJ2-3): DAGVTQSPTHLIKTRGQQVTLRCSPISGHKSVSWYQQVLGQGPQFIFQYYEKEERGRGNFPDRFSARQFPNYSSELNVNALLLGDSALYLCASSGGWSGHTDTQYFGPGTRLTVL.

A note on this clone: Other nucleotide sequences from this sample produce the same CDR3. The gene calls are TRBV19 and TRBJ1-5, with TRBD1 matching 8 bases. This CDR3 spans 13 amino acids. Germline CDR1 LNHDA, CDR2 SQIVND (reference sequence). V lost 5 bases and J lost 4; bases outside the gene matches: 1. The CDR3 nucleotides are TGTGCCAGTAGTCGACAGGGGAATCAGCCCCAGCATTTT. Translating gives CASSRQGNQPQHF.

The chain has TRBV4-3 and TRBJ2-1; D is perhaps TRBD2 (7 bases). The V gene lost 2 bases and the J gene lost 8 bases, with 16 bases spanning the gap. CDR1 is LGHNA, CDR2 YSLEER, per germline. This CDR3 is built from 15 residues. CDR3 region: CASSQLTSGGDEQFF. DNA of the CDR3: TGCGCCAGCAGCCAACTAACCTCGGGGGGCGATGAGCAGTTCTTC.

The chain combines TRBV9 with TRBJ1-5; D ambiguous. V was pared by 0 bases and J by 7 bases, with 8 bases between. This CDR3 comprises 13 residues. Per the germline V gene, CDR1 is SGDLS and CDR2 is YYNGEE. The CDR3 region has the DNA TGTGCCAGCAGCGTAGACTCGGGGCAGCCCCAGCATTTT. The encoded protein is CASSVDSGQPQHF.

The table lists this clone with a few counts. The chain's CDR3 is CASSDSTNTGELFF. DNA for the CDR3: TGTGCCAGCAGTGACTCTACTAACACCGGGGAGCTGTTTTTT. The chain has TRBV6-4 and TRBJ2-2; D call uncertain. The CDR3 sequence is 14 residues long. Deletions cut 0 bases from V and 2 bases from J, with 4 bases between. Germline CDR1 and CDR2: MRHNA and SNTAGT.

The V call is TRBV19, the J call TRBJ1-1; no clear D. There are 13 residues in the CDR3. Germline CDR1 reads LNHDA; CDR2 reads SQIVND (reference sequence). The germline V and J ends were trimmed by 5 bases and 5 bases, with 12 bases remaining between them. In nucleotides, the CDR3 is TGTGCCAGTAGTGAAGGTCTCGGGACTGAAGCTTTCTTT. It translates to CASSEGLGTEAFF.

The chain couples TRBV6-1 to TRBJ1-1; tentative D call: TRBD1 (6 bases). The germline V and J ends were trimmed by 6 bases and 1 base, with 9 bases remaining between them. Germline CDR1 and CDR2: MNHNS and SASEGT. CDR3 length: 13 residues. The CDR3 nucleotides are TGTGCCAGCAGGGGGGCAGCGAACACTGAAGCTTTCTTT. It is translated as CASRGAANTEAFF.

V is TRBV19 and J is TRBJ1-1; D is unresolved. CDR3 size: 13 residues. V lost 1 base to trimming and J lost 2 bases, with 5 bases between them. Germline assignment: CDR1 LNHDA and CDR2 SQIVND (reference sequence). CDR3 DNA: TGTGCCAGTAGTATAGGCGCCAACACTGAAGCTTTCTTT. This codes for CASSIGANTEAFF.

The chain has TRBV27 and TRBJ2-7; 10 nucleotides line up with TRBD2. Unmatched junction bases numbered 4, after V lost 2 bases and J lost 3 bases. Germline V gene lookup returns CDR1 MNHEY and CDR2 SMNVEV (reference sequence). The CDR3 totals 15 residues. CDR3 sequence: CASSLEAGGNYEQYV. The CDR3 DNA sequence: TGTGCCAGCAGTTTAGAAGCGGGGGGGAACTACGAGCAGTACGTC.

V is TRBV5-1 and J is TRBJ2-2; no firm D call. With 0 bases removed from V and 4 bases from J, the gap between germline ends came to 10 bases. Germline CDR1 and CDR2: SGHRS and YFSETQ. CDR3 length: 15 amino acids. CDR3 residues: CASSLGYKPTGELFF. The CDR3 DNA sequence: TGCGCCAGCAGCTTGGGGTACAAACCCACCGGGGAGCTGTTTTTT.

This clone has only one observation. For the CDR3, the DNA is TGTGCCAGCAGCGTCTCGGGGGGGCTGGATGAGCAGTTCTTC. It yields the protein CASSVSGGLDEQFF. The chain employs TRBV9 and TRBJ2-1, with TRBD2 matching 8 bases. Losses at the gene ends were 2 bases for V and 8 bases for J; bases not matched to a gene: 6. Germline CDR1 SGDLS, CDR2 YYNGEE. The length of the CDR3 is 14 residues.

The chain carries TRBV28 and TRBJ2-3; tentatively, D is TRBD2 (7 bases). This CDR3 region has 14 residues. Trimming took off 7 bases at V and 11 bases at J, with 22 bases between the two ends. In germline, CDR1 is MDHEN, CDR2 SYDVKM. This CDR3 is CASKGGTPVGGQYF. CDR3 sequence (DNA): TGTGCCAGCAAGGGGGGGACCCCCGTCGGTGGGCAGTATTTT.

This clone was observed a single time. The V and J genes are TRBV6-1 and TRBJ1-1, with 9 bases lining up with TRBD1. V lost 1 base, J lost 5 bases, and 5 bases stayed unmatched. The CDR3 has 15 residues. Germline V gene lookup returns CDR1 MNHNS and CDR2 SASEGT. CDR3 amino acids: CASSEGGQGGTEAFF. Here the CDR3 DNA reads TGTGCCAGCAGTGAAGGGGGACAGGGAGGAACTGAAGCTTTCTTT.

The chain couples TRBV5-6 to TRBJ2-3; 9 bases are a match to TRBD1. Per the germline V gene, CDR1 is SGHDT and CDR2 is YYEEEE. The CDR3 is 15 residues long. The V and J ends lost 4 bases and 6 bases, in that order; junction bases with no gene match: 9. The CDR3 protein is CASSMSGTGLDTQYF. The CDR3 region has the DNA TGTGCCAGCAGCATGTCCGGGACAGGGTTGGATACGCAGTATTTT.

The sample holds one count of this clone. The CDR3 loop reads CASSLTDNTGELFF. In DNA form, the CDR3 reads TGTGCCAGCAGCTTGACAGACAACACCGGGGAGCTGTTTTTT. The chain links TRBV5-6 to TRBJ2-2; D is undetermined. Looked up from germline, CDR1 is SGHDT and CDR2 is YYEEEE. The CDR3 length is 14 residues. The ends were cut back, 1 base at V and 2 bases at J, with 6 bases in the middle. Full variable domain (rest looked up from reference TRBV5-6 and TRBJ2-2): DAGVTQSPTHLIKTRGQQVTLRCSPKSGHDTVSWYQQALGQGPQFIFQYYEEEERQRGNFPDRFSGHQFPNYSSELNVNALLLGDSALYLCASSLTDNTGELFFGEGSRLTVL.

In its sample, this clone was seen a few times. CDR3 DNA: TGTGCCAGCAGCTTCAGGGCCCTCTACCAAGAGACCCAGTACTTC. The encoded protein is CASSFRALYQETQYF. The J gene is TRBJ2-5, the V gene TRBV5-6, with D possibly being TRBD1 (5 bases). V was trimmed by 2 bases and J by 0 bases, leaving 11 bases between them. Per germline, CDR1 SGHDT and CDR2 YYEEEE. This CDR3 has 15 residues.

This chain uses TRBV14 with TRBJ2-2; 9 bases match TRBD1. Germline V gives CDR1 SGHDN, CDR2 FVKESK. This CDR3 has 15 residues. V lost 6 bases to trimming and J lost 6 bases; unmatched junction nucleotides: 8. The CDR3 spells CASSLGTGLAGELFF. The CDR3 DNA reads TGTGCCAGCAGTCTGGGGACAGGGTTGGCCGGGGAGCTGTTTTTT.

The rearrangement joins TRBV5-1 to TRBJ2-3; TRBD2 matches 9 bases. V shed 2 bases, J shed 1 base, and the junction held 11 bases outside the gene matches. This CDR3 is 18 amino acids long. The germline V gene encodes CDR1 SGHRS and CDR2 YFSETQ. The CDR3 region has the DNA TGCGCCAGCAGCTTAGGAATAGCGGGGGCCTCTGGCACAGATACGCAGTATTTT. It specifies CASSLGIAGASGTDTQYF. The variable domain in full, completed from reference TRBV5-1 and TRBJ2-3, reads KAGVTQTPRYLIKTRGQQVTLSCSPISGHRSVSWYQQTPGQGLQFLFEYFSETQRNKGNFPGRFSGRQFSNSRSEMNVSTLELGDSALYLCASSLGIAGASGTDTQYFGPGTRLTVL.

The chain has TRBV6-4 and TRBJ1-5, with D tentatively TRBD1 (5 bases). Trimming removed 4 bases at V and 1 base at J, with 11 bases between. The length of the CDR3 is 15 residues. CDR1 and CDR2 (germline): MRHNA, SNTAGT. As DNA, the CDR3 is TGTGCCAGCAGTGGGGACTCCGGCAGCAATCAGCCCCAGCATTTT. Amino acids: CASSGDSGSNQPQHF.

The V call is TRBV6-1, the J call TRBJ2-1, with 7 bases fitting TRBD1. Trimming took 0 bases from V and 8 from J; bases not matched to a gene: 4. CDR3 size: 14 residues. Germline-derived CDR1 and CDR2 are MNHNS and SASEGT. CDR3 sequence reads: CASSEATGSDEQFF. CDR3 in DNA: TGTGCCAGCAGTGAAGCGACAGGGAGCGATGAGCAGTTCTTC.

The V and J genes are TRBV5-1 and TRBJ1-2; TRBD1 matches 7 bases. The germline CDR1 and CDR2 sequences are SGHRS and YFSETQ. This CDR3 has 14 amino acids. Trimming cost V 5 bases and J 2 bases; bases outside gene matches: 6. CDR3 DNA sequence: TGCGCCAGCAGGCCGGACAGGTCGAACTATGGCTACACCTTC. Amino acids: CASRPDRSNYGYTF.

The chain joins TRBV2 to TRBJ2-5; tentative D call: TRBD2 (5 bases). CDR1 is SNHLY, CDR2 FYNNEI, per germline. The CDR3 is 11 residues long. Between the trimmed V and J ends, which lost 3 bases and 10 bases, there was a span of 9 bases. CDR3 region: CASSDGGDQYF. CDR3 DNA: TGTGCCAGCAGTGATGGAGGAGACCAGTACTTC.

Turning to this clone: A junction boundary mismatches the germline segment, possibly from a read error. The V call is TRBV4-2, the J call TRBJ2-3, with 9 bases matching TRBD2. The CDR3 sequence is 16 residues long. CDR1 is LGHNA, CDR2 YNFKEQ, per germline. The CDR3 DNA sequence: TGTACCAGCAGCCAAGACTTGCGGGGGGGCCGGGATACGCAGTATTTT. Its translation: CTSSQDLRGGRDTQYF.

This chain joins TRBV5-4 and TRBJ1-2; 9 nucleotides match TRBD1. Germline CDR1 reads SGHNT; CDR2 reads YYREEE (reference sequence). The trim removed 5 bases at V and 14 bases at J, leaving 22 bases unmatched. There are 16 residues in the CDR3. For the CDR3, the DNA is TGTGCCAGCAGTCGGGGGAGGCCTAGGGACAGGGATCCGGGTACCTTC. Encoded protein: CASSRGRPRDRDPGTF.

The J gene is TRBJ1-1, the V gene TRBV2; tentatively, D is TRBD1 (6 bases). This CDR3 is 15 amino acids long. Trimming cost V 6 bases and J 1 base, with 15 bases left between them. The germline gives CDR1 SNHLY, CDR2 FYNNEI. This chain's CDR3 is CASRADRRRNTEAFF. Here the CDR3 DNA reads TGTGCCAGCAGAGCAGACAGGCGGCGGAACACTGAAGCTTTCTTT.

This rearrangement joins TRBV6-1 to TRBJ2-1; maybe TRBD1 (6 bases). CDR3 length: 12 residues. With 6 bases removed from V and 4 bases from J, the gap between germline ends came to 7 bases. CDR1 MNHNS and CDR2 SASEGT come from the germline V gene. The CDR3 coding sequence is TGTGCCAGCAGCGACAGGTACAATGAGCAGTTCTTC. Its translation is CASSDRYNEQFF.